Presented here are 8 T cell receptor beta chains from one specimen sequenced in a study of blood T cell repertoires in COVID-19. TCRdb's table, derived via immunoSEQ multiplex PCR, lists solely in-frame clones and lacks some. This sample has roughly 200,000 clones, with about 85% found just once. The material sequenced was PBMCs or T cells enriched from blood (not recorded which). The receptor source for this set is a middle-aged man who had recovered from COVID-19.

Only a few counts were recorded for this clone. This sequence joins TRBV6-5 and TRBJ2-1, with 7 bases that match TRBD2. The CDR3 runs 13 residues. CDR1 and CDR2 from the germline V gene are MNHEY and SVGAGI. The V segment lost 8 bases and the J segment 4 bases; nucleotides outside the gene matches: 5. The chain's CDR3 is CASGLAEYNEQFF. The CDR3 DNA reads TGTGCCAGCGGGCTAGCGGAATACAATGAGCAGTTCTTC.

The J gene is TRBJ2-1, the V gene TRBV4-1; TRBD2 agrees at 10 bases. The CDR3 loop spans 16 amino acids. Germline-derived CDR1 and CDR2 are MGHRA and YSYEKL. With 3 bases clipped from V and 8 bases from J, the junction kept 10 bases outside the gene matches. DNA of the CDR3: TGCGCCAGCAGCCATATAAGCGGGAGGGCTCGGGATGAGCAGTTCTTC. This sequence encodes CASSHISGRARDEQFF.

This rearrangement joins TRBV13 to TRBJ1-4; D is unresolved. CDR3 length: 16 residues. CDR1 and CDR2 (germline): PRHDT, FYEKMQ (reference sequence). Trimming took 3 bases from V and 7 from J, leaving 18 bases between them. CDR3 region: CASSFGSAGKFEKLFF. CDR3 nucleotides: TGTGCCAGCAGCTTCGGGTCCGCGGGAAAGTTTGAAAAACTGTTTTTT.

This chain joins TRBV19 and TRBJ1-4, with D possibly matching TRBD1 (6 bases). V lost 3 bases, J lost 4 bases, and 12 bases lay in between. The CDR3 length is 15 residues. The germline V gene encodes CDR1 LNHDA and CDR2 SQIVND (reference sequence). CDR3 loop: CASSIIDRLNEKLFF. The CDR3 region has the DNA TGTGCCAGTAGTATTATCGACAGGCTTAATGAAAAACTGTTTTTT. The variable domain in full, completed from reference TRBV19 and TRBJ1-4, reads DGGITQSPKYLFRKEGQNVTLSCEQNLNHDAMYWYRQDPGQGLRLIYYSQIVNDFQKGDIAEGYSVSREKKESFPLTVTSAQKNPTAFYLCASSIIDRLNEKLFFGSGTQLSVL.

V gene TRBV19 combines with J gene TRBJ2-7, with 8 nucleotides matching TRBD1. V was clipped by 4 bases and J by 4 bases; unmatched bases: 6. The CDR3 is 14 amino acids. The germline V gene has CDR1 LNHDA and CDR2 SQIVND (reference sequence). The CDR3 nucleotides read TGTGCCAGTAGTACCGCCCGACAGGGGTACGAGCAGTACTTC. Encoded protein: CASSTARQGYEQYF. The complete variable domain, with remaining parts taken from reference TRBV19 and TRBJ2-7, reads DGGITQSPKYLFRKEGQNVTLSCEQNLNHDAMYWYRQDPGQGLRLIYYSQIVNDFQKGDIAEGYSVSREKKESFPLTVTSAQKNPTAFYLCASSTARQGYEQYFGPGTRLTVT.

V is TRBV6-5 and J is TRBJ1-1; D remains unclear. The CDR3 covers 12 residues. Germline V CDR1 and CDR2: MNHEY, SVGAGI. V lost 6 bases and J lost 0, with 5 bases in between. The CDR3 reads CASRIMNTEAFF. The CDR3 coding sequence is TGTGCCAGCAGAATCATGAACACTGAAGCTTTCTTT.

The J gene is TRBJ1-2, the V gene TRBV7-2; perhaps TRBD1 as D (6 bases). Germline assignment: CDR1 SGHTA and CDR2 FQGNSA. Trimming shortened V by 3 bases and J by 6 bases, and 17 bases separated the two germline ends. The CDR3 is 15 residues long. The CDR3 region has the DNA TGTGCCAGCAGCTTGGGAGATGGGGGGGCTCATGGCTACACCTTC. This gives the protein CASSLGDGGAHGYTF.

Written as DNA, the CDR3 is TGCGCCAGCAGTCCCCGTTGGGACAGGATCTACGAGCAGTACTTC. As protein: CASSPRWDRIYEQYF. The V call is TRBV4-3, the J call TRBJ2-7, with 8 bases matching TRBD1. Germline trimming cut 6 bases from V and 3 bases from J; bases unmatched to any gene: 10. Germline-derived CDR1 and CDR2 are LGHNA and YSLEER. This CDR3 is 15 amino acids long.